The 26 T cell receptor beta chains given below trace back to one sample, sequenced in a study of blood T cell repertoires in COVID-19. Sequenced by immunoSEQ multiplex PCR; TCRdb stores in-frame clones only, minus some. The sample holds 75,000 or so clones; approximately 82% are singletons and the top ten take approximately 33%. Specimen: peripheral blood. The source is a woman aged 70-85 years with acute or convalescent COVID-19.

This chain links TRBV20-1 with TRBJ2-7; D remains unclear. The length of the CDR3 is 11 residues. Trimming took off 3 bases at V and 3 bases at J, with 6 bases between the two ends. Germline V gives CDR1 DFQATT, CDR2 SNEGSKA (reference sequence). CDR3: CSASTGYEQYF. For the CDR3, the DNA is TGCAGTGCTAGCACCGGCTACGAGCAGTACTTC.

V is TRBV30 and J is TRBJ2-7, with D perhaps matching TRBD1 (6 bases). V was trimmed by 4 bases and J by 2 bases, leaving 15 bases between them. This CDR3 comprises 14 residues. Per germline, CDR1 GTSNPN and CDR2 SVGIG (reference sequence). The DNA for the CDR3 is TGTGCCTGGACTTCGGGGACACAACCCTACGAGCAGTACTTC. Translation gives CAWTSGTQPYEQYF.

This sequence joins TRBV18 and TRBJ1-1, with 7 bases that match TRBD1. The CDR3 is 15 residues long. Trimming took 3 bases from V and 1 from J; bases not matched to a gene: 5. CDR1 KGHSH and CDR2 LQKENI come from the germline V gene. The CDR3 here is CASSPNRGRNTEAFF. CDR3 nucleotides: TGTGCCAGCTCACCCAACAGGGGTCGGAACACTGAAGCTTTCTTT.

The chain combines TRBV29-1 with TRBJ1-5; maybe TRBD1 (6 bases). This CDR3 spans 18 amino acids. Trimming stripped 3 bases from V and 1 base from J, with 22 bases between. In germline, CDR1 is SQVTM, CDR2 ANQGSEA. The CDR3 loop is CSVDGNLGWGQSNQPQHF. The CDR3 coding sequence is TGCAGCGTTGACGGGAATTTGGGTTGGGGGCAAAGCAATCAGCCCCAGCATTTT.

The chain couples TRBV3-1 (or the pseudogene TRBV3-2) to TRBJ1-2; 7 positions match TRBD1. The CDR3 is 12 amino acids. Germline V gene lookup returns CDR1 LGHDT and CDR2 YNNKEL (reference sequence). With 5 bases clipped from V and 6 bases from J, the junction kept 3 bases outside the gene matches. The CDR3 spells CASSGTANGYTF. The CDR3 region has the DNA TGTGCCAGCAGCGGGACAGCCAATGGCTACACCTTC.

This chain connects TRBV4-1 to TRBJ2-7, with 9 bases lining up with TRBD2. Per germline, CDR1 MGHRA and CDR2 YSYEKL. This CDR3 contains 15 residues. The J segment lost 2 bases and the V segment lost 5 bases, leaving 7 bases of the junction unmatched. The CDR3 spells CASSLRLAVPYEQYF. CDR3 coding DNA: TGCGCCAGCAGCTTACGACTAGCGGTTCCCTACGAGCAGTACTTC.

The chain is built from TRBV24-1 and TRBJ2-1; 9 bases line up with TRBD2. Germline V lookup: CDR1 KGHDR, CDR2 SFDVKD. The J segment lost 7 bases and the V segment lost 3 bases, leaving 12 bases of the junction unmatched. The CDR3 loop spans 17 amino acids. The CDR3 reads CATSDPSQAGGPNEQFF. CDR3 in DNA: TGTGCCACCAGTGATCCATCCCAGGCGGGAGGGCCTAATGAGCAGTTCTTC.

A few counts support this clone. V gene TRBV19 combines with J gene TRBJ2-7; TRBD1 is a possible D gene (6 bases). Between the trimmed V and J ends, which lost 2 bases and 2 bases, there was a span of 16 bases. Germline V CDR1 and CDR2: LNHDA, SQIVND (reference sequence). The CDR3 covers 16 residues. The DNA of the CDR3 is TGTGCCAGTAGTATAAAGACAGGTGCTTTCACCTACGAGCAGTACTTC. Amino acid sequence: CASSIKTGAFTYEQYF.

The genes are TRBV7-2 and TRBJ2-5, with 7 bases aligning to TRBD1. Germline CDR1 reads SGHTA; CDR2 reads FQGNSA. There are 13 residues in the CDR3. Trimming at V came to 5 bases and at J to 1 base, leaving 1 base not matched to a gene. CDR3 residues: CASSRDSQETQYF. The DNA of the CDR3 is TGTGCCAGCAGCCGGGACAGCCAAGAGACCCAGTACTTC.

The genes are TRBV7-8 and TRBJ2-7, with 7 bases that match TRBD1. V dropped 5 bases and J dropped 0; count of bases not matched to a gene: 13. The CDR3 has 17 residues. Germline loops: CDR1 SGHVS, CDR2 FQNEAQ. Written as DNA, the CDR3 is TGTGCCAGCAGCCCAAACTCGGGACAGCTAAGCTCCTACGAGCAGTACTTC. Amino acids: CASSPNSGQLSSYEQYF.

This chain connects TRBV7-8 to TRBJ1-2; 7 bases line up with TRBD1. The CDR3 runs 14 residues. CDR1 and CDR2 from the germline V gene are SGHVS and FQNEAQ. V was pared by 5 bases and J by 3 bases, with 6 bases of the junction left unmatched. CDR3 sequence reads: CASSQRTGHYGYTF. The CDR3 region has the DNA TGTGCCAGCAGCCAAAGGACAGGACACTATGGCTACACCTTC.

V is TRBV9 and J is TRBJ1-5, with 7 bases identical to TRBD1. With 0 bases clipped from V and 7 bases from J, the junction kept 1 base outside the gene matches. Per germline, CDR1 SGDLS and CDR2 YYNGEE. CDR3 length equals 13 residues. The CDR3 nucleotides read TGTGCCAGCAGCGTAGAACAGGGGCAGCCCCAGCATTTT. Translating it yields CASSVEQGQPQHF.

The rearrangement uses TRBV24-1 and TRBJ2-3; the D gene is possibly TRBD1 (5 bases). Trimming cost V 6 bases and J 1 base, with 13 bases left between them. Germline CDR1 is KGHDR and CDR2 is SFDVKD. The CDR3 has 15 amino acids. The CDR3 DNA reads TGTGCCACCAGTAGCAGGGTTTCCGGCACAGATACGCAGTATTTT. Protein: CATSSRVSGTDTQYF.

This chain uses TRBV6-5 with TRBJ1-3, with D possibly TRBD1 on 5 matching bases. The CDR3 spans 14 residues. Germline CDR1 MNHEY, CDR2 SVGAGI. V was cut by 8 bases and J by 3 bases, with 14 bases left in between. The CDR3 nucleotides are TGTGCCAGCGGAGCCAGGGATATTGGAAACACCATATATTTT. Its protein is CASGARDIGNTIYF.

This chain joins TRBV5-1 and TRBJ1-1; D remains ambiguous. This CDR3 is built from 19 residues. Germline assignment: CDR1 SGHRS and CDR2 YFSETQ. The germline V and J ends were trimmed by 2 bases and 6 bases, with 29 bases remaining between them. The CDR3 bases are TGCGCCAGCAGCTTTGGGCCCACGGCGCTTATTTTCTTTTTGGCTGAAGCTTTCTTT. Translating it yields CASSFGPTALIFFLAEAFF.

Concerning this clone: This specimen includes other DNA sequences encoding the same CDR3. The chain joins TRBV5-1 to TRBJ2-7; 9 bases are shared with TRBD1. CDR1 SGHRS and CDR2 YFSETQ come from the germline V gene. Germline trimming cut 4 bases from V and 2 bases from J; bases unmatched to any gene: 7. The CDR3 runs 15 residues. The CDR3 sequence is CASSAQTGGTYEQYF. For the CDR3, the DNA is TGCGCCAGCAGCGCCCAGACAGGGGGGACCTACGAGCAGTACTTC.

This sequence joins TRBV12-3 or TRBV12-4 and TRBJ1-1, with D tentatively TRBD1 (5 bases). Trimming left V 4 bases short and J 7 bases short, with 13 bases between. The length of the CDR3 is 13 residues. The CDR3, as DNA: TGTGCCAGCAGTTCCATACTCGGGGGTGAAGCTTTCTTT. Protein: CASSSILGGEAFF.

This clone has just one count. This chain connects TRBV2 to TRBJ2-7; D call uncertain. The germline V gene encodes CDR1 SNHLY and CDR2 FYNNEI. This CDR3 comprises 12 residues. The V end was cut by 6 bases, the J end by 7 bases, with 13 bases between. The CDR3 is CASRANNGEQYF. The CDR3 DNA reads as TGTGCCAGCAGAGCAAACAACGGGGAGCAGTACTTC.

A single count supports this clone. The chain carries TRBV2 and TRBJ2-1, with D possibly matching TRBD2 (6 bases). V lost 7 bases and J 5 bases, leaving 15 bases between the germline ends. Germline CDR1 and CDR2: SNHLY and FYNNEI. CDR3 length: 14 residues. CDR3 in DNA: TGTGCCAGCAATTATTTAGCGGTTAACAATGAGCAGTTCTTC. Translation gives CASNYLAVNNEQFF. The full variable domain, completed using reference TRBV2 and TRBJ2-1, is EPEVTQTPSHQVTQMGQEVILRCVPISNHLYFYWYRQILGQKVEFLVSFYNNEISEKSEIFDDQFSVERPDGSNFTLKIRSTKLEDSAMYFCASNYLAVNNEQFFGPGTRLTVL.

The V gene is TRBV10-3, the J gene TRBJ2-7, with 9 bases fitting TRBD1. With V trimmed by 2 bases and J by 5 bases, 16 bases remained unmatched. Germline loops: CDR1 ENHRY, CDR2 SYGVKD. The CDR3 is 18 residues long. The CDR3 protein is CAISEAPGQGLSRNEQYF. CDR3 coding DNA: TGTGCCATCAGTGAGGCCCCGGGACAGGGTCTAAGTAGGAACGAGCAGTACTTC.

CDR3 residues: CASSHPTGSNYGYTF. DNA for the CDR3: TGTGCCAGCAGCCATCCGACAGGTTCTAACTATGGCTACACCTTC. This chain connects TRBV4-2 to TRBJ1-2, with D maybe TRBD1 (6 bases). The CDR3 runs 15 residues. V was trimmed by 3 bases and J by 0 bases, leaving 11 bases between them. Germline CDR1 is LGHNA and CDR2 is YNFKEQ.

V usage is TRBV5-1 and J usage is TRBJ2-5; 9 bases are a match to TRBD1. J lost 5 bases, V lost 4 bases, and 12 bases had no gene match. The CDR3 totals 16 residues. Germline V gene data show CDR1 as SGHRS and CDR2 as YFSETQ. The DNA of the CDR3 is TGCGCCAGCAGCACTACGACAGGGGGAGGGTGGGAGACCCAGTACTTC. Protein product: CASSTTTGGGWETQYF.

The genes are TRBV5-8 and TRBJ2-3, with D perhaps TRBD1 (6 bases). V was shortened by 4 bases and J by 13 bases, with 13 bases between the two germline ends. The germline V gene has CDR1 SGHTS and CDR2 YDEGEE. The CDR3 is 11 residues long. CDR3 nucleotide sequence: TGTGCCAGCAGCGGGGGCGGTCCGGAGTATTTT. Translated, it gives CASSGGGPEYF.

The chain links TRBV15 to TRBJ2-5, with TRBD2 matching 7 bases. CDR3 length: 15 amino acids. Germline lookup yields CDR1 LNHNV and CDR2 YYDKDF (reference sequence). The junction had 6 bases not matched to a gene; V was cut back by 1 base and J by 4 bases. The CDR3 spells CATSRGGGRGETQYF. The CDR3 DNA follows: TGTGCCACCAGCAGAGGCGGCGGGAGAGGAGAGACCCAGTACTTC.

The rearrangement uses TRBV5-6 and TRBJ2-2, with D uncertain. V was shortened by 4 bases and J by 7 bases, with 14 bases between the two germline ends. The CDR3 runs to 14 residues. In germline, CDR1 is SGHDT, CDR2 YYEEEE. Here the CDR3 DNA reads TGTGCCAGCAGCGGCGGCATAACCCTCGGGGAGCTGTTTTTT. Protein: CASSGGITLGELFF.

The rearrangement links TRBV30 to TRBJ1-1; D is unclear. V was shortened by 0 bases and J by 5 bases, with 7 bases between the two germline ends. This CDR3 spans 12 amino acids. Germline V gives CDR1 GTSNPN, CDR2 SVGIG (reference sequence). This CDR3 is CAWSVVATEAFF. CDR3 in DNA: TGTGCCTGGAGTGTAGTGGCAACTGAAGCTTTCTTT.